This TCR beta chain is from a study of blood T cell repertoires in COVID-19. TCRdb's table, derived via immunoSEQ multiplex PCR, lists solely in-frame clones and lacks some. The table includes some 350,000 clones, approximately 92% detected once. Symptom resolution, clearance, or two negative PCRs marked donors in Cohort 3 as recovered. Trimming took 6 bases from V and 3 from J; bases not matched to a gene: 6. Germline V lookup: CDR1 SGHRS, CDR2 YFSETQ. The CDR3 covers 14 residues. The chain uses TRBV5-1 and TRBJ2-7, with 10 nucleotides matching TRBD1. The sequencing input was PBMCs or T cells enriched from blood (not recorded which). The TCR originated in a man in his late teens or twenties who had recovered from COVID-19. The CDR3 sequence: CASKSGTGDYEQYF. CDR3 DNA sequence: TGCGCCAGCAAATCCGGGACAGGGGACTACGAGCAGTACTTC.